This T cell receptor beta chain originates from a study of CD8+CD57+ T cells in acquired aplastic anemia. Study-level information: Average DNA yield from sorted CD4+ and CD8+ cells was about 3 ug.

The template used for profiling TCR beta VDJ and CDR3 was genomic DNA. TCRdb analysed the reads with MiXCR anew, one entry per CDR3 protein. The repertoire holds roughly 260,000 distinct CDR3 sequences, with approximately 45% as singletons. Patients selected for sequencing had displayed CD8+CD57+ cell expansion by flow cytometry. The enrolled patients all had severe acquired aplastic anemia. Patients were therapy-naive when their blood was sampled. The germline V gene encodes CDR1 KGHDR and CDR2 SFDVKD. This CDR3 contains 15 residues. As regards this clonotype: A junction boundary mismatches the germline segment, possibly from a read error.

This TCR was recovered from a human donor with aplastic anemia. Sequences were obtained from sorted CD4+, CD8+, or CD8+CD57+ T cells (not recorded which) from PBMCs. The V gene is TRBV24-1, the J gene TRBJ1-2; 9 bases are shared with TRBD1. CDR3: CASSTRTGDAYGYTF. The CDR3 DNA is TGTGCCAGCAGTACACGGACAGGGGACGCCTATGGCTACACCTTC.